The clone carrying this TCR beta chain was recorded a few times. Its specificity is not known. V was clipped by 3 bases and J by 1 base; unmatched bases: 1. The CDR3 has 15 amino acids. This sample is part of a study of post-analysis software for immune sequencing data. Study context: Courses of disease covered relapsing-remitting, secondary progressive and progressive-relapsing multiple sclerosis.

Study observations and caveats: Compared with controls, patients had more of about 5 TRBV segments, including TRBV5-6, TRBV5-1 and TRBV20-1. Significantly decreased normalized Chao1 diversity was recorded for multiple sclerosis patients relative to controls. Strong co-clustering by F measure was evident for samples that had been prepared in the same batch.

Unique molecular identifiers were built into the TCR beta cDNA libraries. TCRdb called the PCR reads again in MiXCR, with one record for every CDR3 protein. The sample includes 350,000 to 500,000 distinct CDR3 sequences, over 30% of them seen just once. The chain has TRBV12-3 or TRBV12-4 and TRBJ2-3; 10 nucleotides line up with TRBD2. Sequenced input: blood. This TCR was sampled from a girl aged 2 to 10 with multiple sclerosis. As DNA, the CDR3 is TGTGCCAGCAGTTTTCTAGCGGGGGGCACAGATACGCAGTATTTT. Protein sequence: CASSFLAGGTDTQYF.